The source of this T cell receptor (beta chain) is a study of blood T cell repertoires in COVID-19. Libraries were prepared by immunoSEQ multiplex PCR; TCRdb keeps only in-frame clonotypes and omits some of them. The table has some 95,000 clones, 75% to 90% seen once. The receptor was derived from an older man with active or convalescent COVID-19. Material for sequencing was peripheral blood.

The CDR3, as DNA: TGTGCCAGCGCGAGCCAGGGGTACACTGAAGCTTTCTTT. This sequence encodes CASASQGYTEAFF. The gene calls are TRBV27 and TRBJ1-1, with D perhaps TRBD1 (6 bases). Between the trimmed V and J ends, which lost 8 bases and 3 bases, there was a span of 13 bases. This CDR3 region has 13 residues. Germline V CDR1 and CDR2: MNHEY, SMNVEV (reference sequence).